What follows is one T cell receptor (beta chain) and its context. This receptor's antigen is unknown. Per-nucleotide qualities are absent, and no much larger clonotype sits a single base away. The germline ends are 20 bases apart after V is trimmed by 4 bases and J by 5 bases. From cysteine to phenylalanine, the CDR3 is 16 amino acids long. Here the CDR3 DNA is all that survives: 48 bases in frame from base 1. Taken from the germline V gene, the CDR1 and CDR2 loops are SGHRS and YFSETQ. The immunoSEQ Assay, a bias-controlled multiplex PCR, was used to amplify TCRbeta CDR3 regions from genomic DNA. The original methods were these. The number of nucleated cells in each sample was estimated from the amplification of reference gene primers within the assay. To quantify the absolute abundance of each unique TCRbeta CDR3 rearrangement, sequence reads were collapsed and filtered. For each sample, productive Simpson clonality was calculated as the square root of Simpson's diversity index across productive rearrangements. TCRdb took over this immuneACCESS table, retaining in-frame rearrangements with V and J assigned. Such tables are incomplete; in checked studies, under half of the missing clones stem from an unresolved V gene, and the remainder is unexplained. The DNA gave D and trimming, while V, J and clone size come from that table. For this sample the table gives 65,000 to 75,000 clones, of which about 80% were detected only once. Jointly, the top ten make up less than 15% of the sample.

The source of the sample is a study of blood T cell repertoires in COVID-19 (dated by TCRdb to the early 2020s). With regard to the full study: The collaborator samples originated in the United States, Italy and Spain and spanned the acute and convalescent phases of COVID-19. The repertoires were released in a freely available public database meant as a resource for research on the immune response to SARS-CoV-2. The dataset comprised deeply sampled blood TCRbeta repertoires from subjects exposed to, actively infected with, or recovered from COVID-19. The sample metadata nearly always contained a de-identified subject ID, COVID-19 status, age in years and sex. The prospective study material was composed of cDNA or gDNA derived from T cells, B-cell-depleted T cells, or PBMCs. The samples were drawn from two sources: the first 160 participants of the ongoing ImmuneRACE study, and over 1,000 subjects contributed by 6 global collaborators. HLA class I and class II types, where available, came from metadata supplied by the sample provider rather than from assay-based typing.

General study outcomes and caveats: How much clinical and demographic metadata was included differed by source and by participant, and the metadata was provided uncurated.

Whole blood was collected in K2EDTA tubes by collaborating institutions according to the institutions' own protocols. For TCRbeta analysis, collaborator samples were shipped as frozen whole blood, as isolated PBMCs, or as DNA extracted from either sample type. The sample consisted of peripheral blood. This chain joins TRBV5-1 to TRBJ2-3; tentative D gene TRBD2, with 6 bases matching. The receptor was derived from a human donor in a cohort sampled during active COVID-19. Here the CDR3 is given as CASSPTGRGNLDTQYF. The DNA sequence reads TGCGCCAGCAGCCCGACGGGGCGGGGTAACCTAGATACGCAGTATTTT.